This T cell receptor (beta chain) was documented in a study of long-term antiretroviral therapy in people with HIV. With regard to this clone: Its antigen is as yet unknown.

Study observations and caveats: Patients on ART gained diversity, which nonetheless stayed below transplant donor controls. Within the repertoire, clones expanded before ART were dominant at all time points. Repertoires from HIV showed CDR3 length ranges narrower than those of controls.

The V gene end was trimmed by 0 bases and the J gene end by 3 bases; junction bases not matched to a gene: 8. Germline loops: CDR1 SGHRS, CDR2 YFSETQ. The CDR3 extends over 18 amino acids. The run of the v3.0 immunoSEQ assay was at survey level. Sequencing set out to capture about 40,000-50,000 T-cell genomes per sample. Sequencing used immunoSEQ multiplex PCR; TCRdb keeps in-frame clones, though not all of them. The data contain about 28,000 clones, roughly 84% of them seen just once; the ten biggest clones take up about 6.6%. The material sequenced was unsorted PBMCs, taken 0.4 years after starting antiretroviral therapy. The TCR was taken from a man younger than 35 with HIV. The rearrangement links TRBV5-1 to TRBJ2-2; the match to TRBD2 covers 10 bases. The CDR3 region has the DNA TGCGCCAGCAGCTTGGGACTTCCTAGCGGGAGTGACACCGGGGAGCTGTTTTTT. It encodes CASSLGLPSGSDTGELFF. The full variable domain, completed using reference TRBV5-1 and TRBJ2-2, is KAGVTQTPRYLIKTRGQQVTLSCSPISGHRSVSWYQQTPGQGLQFLFEYFSETQRNKGNFPGRFSGRQFSNSRSEMNVSTLELGDSALYLCASSLGLPSGSDTGELFFGEGSRLTVL.